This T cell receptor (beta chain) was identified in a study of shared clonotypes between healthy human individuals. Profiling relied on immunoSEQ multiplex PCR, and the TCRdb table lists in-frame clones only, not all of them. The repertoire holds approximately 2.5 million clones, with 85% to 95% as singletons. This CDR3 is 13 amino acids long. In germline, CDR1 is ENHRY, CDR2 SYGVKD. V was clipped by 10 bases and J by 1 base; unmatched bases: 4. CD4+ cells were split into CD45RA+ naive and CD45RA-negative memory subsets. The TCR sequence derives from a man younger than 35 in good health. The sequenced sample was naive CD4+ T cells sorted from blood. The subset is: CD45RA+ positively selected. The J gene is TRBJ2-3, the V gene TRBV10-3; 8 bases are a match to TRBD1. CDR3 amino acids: CATQGQGTDTQYF. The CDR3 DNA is TGTGCCACACAGGGACAGGGCACAGATACGCAGTATTTT.